This T cell receptor beta chain appears in the sequencing data of a study of PD-1 blockade in classical Hodgkin lymphoma. Overall study results and limits: It was among complete responders that baseline diversity resembled that of newly diagnosed patients. The causes of the repertoire differences, possibly disease activity or prior therapy, remain undefined.

Germline CDR1 and CDR2: MDHEN and SYDVKM. The CDR3 covers 14 residues. The ends lost 5 bases at V and 5 bases at J; junction bases unmatched: 6. On this clone itself: The antigen is unknown.

The method was immunoSEQ multiplex PCR; TCRdb's version includes in-frame clones alone and lacks a portion of them. The sample yields about 90,000 clones, nearly 95% seen once. Relapse after autologous stem cell transplantation occurred in every patient, and brentuximab vedotin exposure varied. Responses achieved at best were complete response, partial response or progressive disease. The sequence came from a human donor with classical Hodgkin lymphoma. The material was peripheral blood mononuclear cells (PBMCs), obtained before the second cycle of nivolumab. This chain connects TRBV28 to TRBJ2-7; 10 bases are a match to TRBD1. The CDR3 loop reads CASSNRDRGHEQYF. DNA for the CDR3: TGTGCCAGCAGTAACCGGGACAGGGGCCACGAGCAGTACTTC.